The clone carrying this T cell receptor (beta chain) was detected many times. The data stem from a study of T cells in Graves' hyperthyroidism and ophthalmopathy. The CDR3 spans 16 residues. The V gene's germline CDR1 is DFQATT and CDR2 SNEGSKA (reference sequence). Trimming pared 3 bases from V and 3 bases from J, leaving 21 bases between. The source material, RNA transcripts, was used to amplify TCR beta CDR3 regions. RT-PCR in the first round (using the HTBI primer set) targeted the TCR CDR3. Via MiXCR, TCRdb re-called the multiplex PCR reads, giving one row per CDR3 protein. This table has about 380,000 distinct CDR3 sequences, about 14% appearing once.

The receptor was derived from a woman in her 30s with Graves' ophthalmopathy. The rearrangement joins TRBV20-1 to TRBJ2-7, with D maybe TRBD2 (7 bases). The sample consisted of blood. The CDR3: CSASRAIGGGNYEQYF. CDR3 bases: TGCAGTGCTAGCCGGGCGATCGGCGGGGGCAACTACGAGCAGTACTTC.